This T cell receptor beta chain is from a study of cytomegalovirus exposure and HLA in healthy donors. The CDR3 contains 14 residues. Germline CDR1 SGHRS, CDR2 YFSETQ. V was clipped by 0 bases and J by 6 bases; unmatched bases: 5. Separation from the roughly 670-subject first cohort characterized the roughly 120-subject validation cohort, to which the donors belonged. Generated by immunoSEQ multiplex PCR, the TCRdb table keeps only in-frame clones and is missing some. Of 210,000 or so clones listed, around 88% were seen once; the top ten hold about 2.7%. The sequenced sample consisted of PBMCs. The TCR comes from a woman under 30 in good health and CMV-seronegative. V is TRBV5-1 and J is TRBJ2-7; 8 bases are a match to TRBD2. CDR3 sequence (DNA): TGCGCCAGCAGCTTGGAAGCGGGAGTGTTCGAGCAGTACTTC. Amino acid sequence: CASSLEAGVFEQYF. Variable domain in full (rest from reference TRBV5-1 and TRBJ2-7): KAGVTQTPRYLIKTRGQQVTLSCSPISGHRSVSWYQQTPGQGLQFLFEYFSETQRNKGNFPGRFSGRQFSNSRSEMNVSTLELGDSALYLCASSLEAGVFEQYFGPGTRLTVT.